Listed below are T cell receptor beta chains from one sample, sequenced in a study of shared clonotypes between healthy human individuals. Sequenced by immunoSEQ multiplex PCR; TCRdb stores in-frame clones only, minus some. Seen here are some 600,000 clones, around 96% observed once, and the top ten hold approximately 0.1%. Sequencing used naive CD8+ T cells sorted from blood. Every receptor here comes from a woman in her 30s in good health. Each CDR3 is given without its conserved first and last residue. Clone size is shown for a subset of rows, as once, few, many or a class of expanded clone.

j_call v_call clone_size cdr3_aa
TRBJ2-1 TRBV27 NA ASSLSSERGYNEQF
TRBJ1-5 TRBV2 NA ASSTTGINQPQH
TRBJ2-7 TRBV13 NA ASSFGTSGSLYEQY
TRBJ2-7 TRBV27 NA ASSFGKSYEQY
TRBJ1-2 TRBV6-6 NA ASSSDTYGYT
TRBJ1-2 TRBV11-2 NA ASSHGTGGGYGYT
TRBJ2-2 TRBV27 NA ASRLGDKNTGELF
TRBJ1-3 TRBV7-8 NA ASSPWAGRSGNTIY
TRBJ1-1 TRBV5-4 NA ASSPTGRTEAF
TRBJ2-7 TRBV5-5 NA ASRTTSGASYEQY
TRBJ1-5 TRBV5-4 NA ASSRDDSYSNQPQH
TRBJ2-3 TRBV5-1 NA ASSLRGGDSTDTQY
TRBJ2-7 TRBV9 NA ASSPTGTSTYEQY
TRBJ1-5 TRBV27 once ASSLRRQGWVQPQH
TRBJ1-2 TRBV7-6 NA ASSLGTDHYGYT
TRBJ1-1 TRBV7-9 NA ASIERGPGEAF
TRBJ2-3 TRBV28 NA ASSFRVADTQY
TRBJ1-1 TRBV28 NA ASEDFNTEAF
TRBJ2-3 TRBV11-2 NA ASSLAGLPDTQY
TRBJ2-7 TRBV9 NA ASSLAGVHEQY
TRBJ2-1 TRBV4-2 NA ASSQDSGAEPYNEQF
TRBJ1-2 TRBV6-5 once ASSHGGNYGYT
TRBJ2-1 TRBV7-9 NA ASSSSPGTSGRWNEQF
TRBJ1-2 TRBV7-9 few ASSLSGQGVYGYT
TRBJ2-2 TRBV19 NA ASSPRPGKGNTGELF
TRBJ1-1 TRBV5-6 NA ASSLNQATTTEAF
TRBJ2-1 TRBV11-2 NA ASSPGDYHEQF
TRBJ2-1 TRBV6-5 NA ASSYGANEQF
TRBJ1-2 TRBV6-6 NA ASSTGTADLYGYT
TRBJ2-5 TRBV11-2 NA ASSSRTSANQETQY
TRBJ1-5 TRBV28 NA ASSSSGTGSNQPQH
TRBJ1-3 TRBV7-9 NA ASSPDSSKGNTIY
TRBJ2-7 TRBV28 NA ASSDSGRAHEQY
TRBJ2-7 TRBV27 NA ASSPSLAGVYEQY
TRBJ2-5 TRBV11-2 NA ASSSSGRPPGEQY
TRBJ2-3 TRBV28 NA ASLLQGRGTDTQY
TRBJ2-1 TRBV11-3 NA ASSEEGAPGHEQF
TRBJ2-1 TRBV13 NA ASSPPSSGVNEQF
TRBJ2-7 TRBV13 NA ASSLGTSGYEQY
TRBJ1-5 TRBV11-3 NA ASSLWGGIISPQH
TRBJ2-1 TRBV5-1 NA ASNGESYNEQF
TRBJ2-7 TRBV19 NA ASSISLAGREQY
TRBJ2-7 TRBV27 once ASSLTSGSIVHEQY
TRBJ2-5 TRBV9 NA ASSVSLGRDETQY
TRBJ1-4 TRBV28 NA ASSLLLQGGLF
TRBJ2-2 TRBV28 NA ASSRNTGELF
TRBJ2-7 TRBV7-9 once ASSSPGGLPQKAKYEQY
TRBJ2-7 TRBV19 NA ASSTGLAGSYEQY
TRBJ2-1 TRBV28 NA ASSSPLSGRAPYNEQF
TRBJ2-3 TRBV27 NA ASSLSLAGASDTQY
TRBJ1-2 TRBV29-1 once SVEDSHYGYT
TRBJ1-5 TRBV2 NA ASSVYSNQPQH
TRBJ2-3 TRBV5-6 NA ASSSFQAGVGDTQY
TRBJ1-5 TRBV7-9 NA ASSGQGAGYQPQH
TRBJ1-1 TRBV27 NA ASSPTGRFTEAF
TRBJ2-2 TRBV5-1 NA ASSLGFRTSGSTGELF
TRBJ1-4 TRBV28 NA ASSPPGTINEKLF
TRBJ2-7 TRBV27 NA ASSPIGTGHYEQY
TRBJ2-5 TRBV7-9 NA ASCNGLEETQY
TRBJ2-1 TRBV7-9 NA ASSLGLDNRVYEQF